A selection of T cell receptor beta chains follows, all from one sample in a study of STAT3 mutations in large granular lymphocyte leukemia. Sequencing used immunoSEQ multiplex PCR; TCRdb keeps in-frame clones, though not all of them. The table has 7,000 to 9,000 clones, roughly 70% seen once. Specimen: peripheral blood mononuclear cells. All receptors derive from a middle-aged woman with T-cell large granular lymphocyte leukemia. Some clones in this sample may be carry-over from other donors' samples. CDR3s include the opening cysteine and the closing phenylalanine or tryptophan.

TRBV5-1	TRBJ2-5	CASSQLAVQETQYF
TRBV4-3	TRBJ1-2	CASSQDWSGSYGYTF
TRBV19	TRBJ2-7	CASSGQVGSYEQYF
TRBV18	TRBJ2-1	CASSPRAGGAYNEQFF
TRBV29-1	TRBJ2-3	CSVEGHITDTQYF
TRBV29-1	TRBJ2-1	CSGGSGGYNEQFF
TRBV7-6	TRBJ2-7	CASSSTGYEQYF
TRBV7-9	TRBJ1-2	CASSLGRIGGGGYGYTF
TRBV7-9	TRBJ2-1	CASSLWQGTYNEQFF
TRBV5-4	TRBJ1-2	CASSLSAAGNFYGYTF
TRBV6-4	TRBJ1-5	CASSEAAYQPQHF
TRBV30	TRBJ1-1	CAWHRYSNTEAFF
TRBV28	TRBJ2-7	CASSPPGLGLGEQYF
TRBV5-1	TRBJ1-1	CASSFQGINTEAFF
TRBV5-6	TRBJ2-1	CASSLGVAGSYNEQFF
TRBV29-1	TRBJ1-1	CSVETGTTEAFF
TRBV5-4	TRBJ1-2	CASSHPNADYGYTF
TRBV7-9	TRBJ1-1	CASSSISPLLGQVEAFF
TRBV7-9	TRBJ1-1	CASSPTGRGNTEAFF
TRBV18	TRBJ2-7	CASSLQGGKKQYF
TRBV7-8	TRBJ1-6	CASSPRPQGMGSPLHF
TRBV29-1	TRBJ1-1	CSVFRGGTEAFF
TRBV5-1	TRBJ2-2	CASSGTGTTGELFF
TRBV13	TRBJ2-7	CASSPHAGQGWYEQYF
TRBV7-9	TRBJ2-1	CASSPQDNEQFF
TRBV5-4	TRBJ2-5	CASSETGREIQYF
TRBV7-9	TRBJ2-7	CASLGGGYEQYF
TRBV5-1	TRBJ2-5	CASSLESAEETQYF
TRBV5-1	TRBJ2-7	CASSLQRGVTYEQYF
TRBV18	TRBJ1-5	CASSPRQDQPQHF
TRBV6-5	TRBJ1-1	CASSYSRGGWTEAFF
TRBV5-1	TRBJ2-7	CASSLALTSGSYEQYF
TRBV30	TRBJ2-7	CAWSRDSSYEQYF
TRBV6-1	TRBJ1-5	CASSEASGVHNQPQHF
TRBV5-4	TRBJ1-4	CASSLDQGRANEKLFF
TRBV30	TRBJ1-1	CAWSAGHAEAFF
TRBV29-1	TRBJ2-7	CSAMIGTSGRVRQYF
TRBV5-4	TRBJ1-2	CASSFKQGAAESYTF
TRBV18	TRBJ2-7	CASSPGTGIYEQYF
TRBV30	TRBJ1-3	CAWSVNSGNTIYF
TRBV6-1	TRBJ1-2	CASRGQGIIGYTF
TRBV5-6	TRBJ1-2	CASSLGLVGYTF
TRBV7-9	TRBJ1-2	CASSLTRAGTGGVGYGYTF
TRBV30	TRBJ1-5	CAWSGSPAGQPQHF
TRBV5-1	TRBJ1-1	CASSLDGGGYTEAFF